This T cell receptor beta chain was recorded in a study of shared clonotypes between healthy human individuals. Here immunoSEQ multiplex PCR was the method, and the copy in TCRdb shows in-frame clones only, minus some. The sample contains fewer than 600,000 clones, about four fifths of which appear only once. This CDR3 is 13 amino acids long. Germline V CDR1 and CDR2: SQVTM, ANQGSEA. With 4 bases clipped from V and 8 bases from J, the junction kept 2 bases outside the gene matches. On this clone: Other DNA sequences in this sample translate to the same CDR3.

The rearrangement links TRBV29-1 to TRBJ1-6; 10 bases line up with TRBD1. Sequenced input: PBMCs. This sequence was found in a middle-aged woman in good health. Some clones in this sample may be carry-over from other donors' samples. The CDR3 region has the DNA TGCAGCGTTGCCGGGACAGGGGATTCACCCCTCCACTTT. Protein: CSVAGTGDSPLHF.